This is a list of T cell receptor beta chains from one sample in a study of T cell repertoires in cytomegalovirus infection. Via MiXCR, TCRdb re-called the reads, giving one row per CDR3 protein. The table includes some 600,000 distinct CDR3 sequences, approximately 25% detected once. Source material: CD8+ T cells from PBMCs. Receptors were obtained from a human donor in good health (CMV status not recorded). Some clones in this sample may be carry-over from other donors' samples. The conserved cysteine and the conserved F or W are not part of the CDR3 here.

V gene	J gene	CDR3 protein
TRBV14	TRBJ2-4	ASSQVLGSGKNIQY
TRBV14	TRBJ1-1	ASSHWNRGSEAF
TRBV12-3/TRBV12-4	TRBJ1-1	ASRGARRAF
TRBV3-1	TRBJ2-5	ASSQGGGASQETQY
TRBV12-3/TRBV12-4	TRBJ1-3	AINPRDRASGNTIY
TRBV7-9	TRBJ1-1	ASRKGNEAF
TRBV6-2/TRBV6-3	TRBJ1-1	ASSYSVDKDPGPL
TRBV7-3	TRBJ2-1	ASSFTGNNEQF
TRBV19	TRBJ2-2	ASSIFQGLNTGELF
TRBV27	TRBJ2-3	ASGFPRTDYTDTQY
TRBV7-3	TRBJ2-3	ASSINGPLTDTQY
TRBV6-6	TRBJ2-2	ASSLGTTHTGELF
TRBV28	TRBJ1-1	ASSLWDVAEAF
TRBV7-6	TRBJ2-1	ASSPTTTSGSYNEQF
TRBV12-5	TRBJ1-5	ASGSQPQH
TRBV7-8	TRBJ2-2	ASSLVTGSAGELF
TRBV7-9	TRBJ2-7	ASSLARDRAYEQY
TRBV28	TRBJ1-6	ASSFYGGNSPLH
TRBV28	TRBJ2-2	ASSLGASNTGELF
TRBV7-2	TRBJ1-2	ASSSRWGTSYGYT
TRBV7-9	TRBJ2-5	ASSRSGEETQY
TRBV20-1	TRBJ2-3	SARGPAGTDTQY
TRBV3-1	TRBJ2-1	ASSVTGPYYNEQF
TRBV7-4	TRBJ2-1	ASSLGWQGDGYNEQF
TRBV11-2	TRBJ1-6	ASSQGGYNSPLH
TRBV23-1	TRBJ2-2	ASSPAAGGKNTGELF
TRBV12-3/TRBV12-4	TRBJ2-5	ASSSLAETQY
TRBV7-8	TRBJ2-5	ASSTEYQETQY
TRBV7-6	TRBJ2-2	ASSPALQGYGGELF
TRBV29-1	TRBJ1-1	SVFTYRVRNTEAF
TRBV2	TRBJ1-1	ASSGRVNTEAF
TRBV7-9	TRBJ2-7	ASSLRDRPYEQY
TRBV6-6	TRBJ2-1	ASSYAGGAYNEQF
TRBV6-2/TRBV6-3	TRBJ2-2	ASSSRGGRNTGELF
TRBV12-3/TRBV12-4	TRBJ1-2	ASSWSRTEKTGTGSENGYT
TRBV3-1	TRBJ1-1	ASSQAGTGLNTEAF
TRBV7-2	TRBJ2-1	ASSLAGASGYNEQF
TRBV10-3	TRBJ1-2	ATRQGSVGYT
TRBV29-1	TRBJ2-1	SVEARINEQF
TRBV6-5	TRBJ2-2	ASRGGTTGELF
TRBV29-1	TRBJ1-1	SAAEGWDTEAF
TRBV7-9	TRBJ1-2	ASNFGSVFQDRVDYGYT
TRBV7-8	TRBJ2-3	ASSRTSGVDTQY
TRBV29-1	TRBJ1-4	SVELGSTNEKLF
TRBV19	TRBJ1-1	ASSLVPGLVEAF
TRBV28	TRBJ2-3	ASSLLAGGPSTDTQY
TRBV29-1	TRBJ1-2	SVEVRGGYT
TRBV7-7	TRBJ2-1	ASSVGTGGSYNEQF
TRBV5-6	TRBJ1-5	ASSRGQTNQPQH
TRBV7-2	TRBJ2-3	ASSLLVGADTQY
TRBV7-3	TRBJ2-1	ASSPMTSGGADEQF
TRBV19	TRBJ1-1	ASSIGLAEAF